This passage covers 25 T cell receptor beta chains from one sample sequenced in a study of blood T cell repertoires in COVID-19. The method was immunoSEQ multiplex PCR; TCRdb's version includes in-frame clones alone and lacks a portion of them. Of about 180,000 clones listed, about 89% were seen once; the top ten hold under 2%. The sample taken for sequencing was peripheral blood. These receptors came from a man aged 18-30 years who had recovered from COVID-19.

This sequence joins TRBV15 and TRBJ2-2; perhaps TRBD2 as D (5 bases). CDR3 size: 15 residues. V lost 1 base and J 1 base, leaving 7 bases between the germline ends. In germline, CDR1 is LNHNV, CDR2 YYDKDF (reference sequence). CDR3 loop: CATSRGAGNTGELFF. CDR3 DNA sequence: TGTGCCACCAGCAGAGGTGCGGGGAACACCGGGGAGCTGTTTTTT.

The V gene is TRBV4-3, the J gene TRBJ2-1, with a possible D match to TRBD2 (5 bases). CDR1 is LGHNA and CDR2 is YSLEER in the germline V gene. The length of the CDR3 is 17 residues. V lost 0 bases and J 4 bases, leaving 16 bases between the germline ends. This chain's CDR3 is CASSQEGSGLGYNEQFF. CDR3 sequence (DNA): TGCGCCAGCAGCCAAGAAGGGAGCGGTTTGGGGTACAATGAGCAGTTCTTC.

The genes are TRBV4-3 and TRBJ2-3; a possible D gene is TRBD1 (5 bases). The CDR3 contains 17 residues. Trimming took 1 base from V and 0 from J, leaving 14 bases between them. Germline V CDR1 and CDR2: LGHNA, YSLEER. CDR3 nucleotide sequence: TGCGCCAGCAGCCAAGGATCCCCAGGGTCTAGCACAGATACGCAGTATTTT. It yields the protein CASSQGSPGSSTDTQYF.

J is TRBJ2-1 and V is TRBV5-4; 13 bases map to TRBD2. Per the germline V gene, CDR1 is SGHNT and CDR2 is YYREEE (reference sequence). This CDR3 region has 16 residues. The V segment lost 0 bases and the J segment 7 bases; nucleotides outside the gene matches: 4. CDR3 DNA: TGTGCCAGCAGCTTGGGTGGACTAGCGGGAGAGAATGAGCAGTTCTTC. The encoded protein is CASSLGGLAGENEQFF.

This rearrangement joins TRBV7-9 to TRBJ1-5, with 9 bases fitting TRBD1. The CDR3 runs to 14 residues. The V segment lost 7 bases and the J segment 4 bases; nucleotides outside the gene matches: 5. The germline V gene encodes CDR1 SEHNR and CDR2 FQNEAQ (reference sequence). The CDR3 protein is CASTLTGGNQPQHF. For the CDR3, the DNA is TGTGCCAGCACCTTGACAGGGGGGAATCAGCCCCAGCATTTT.

The chain carries TRBV5-4 and TRBJ1-4; weak D call: TRBD1 (5 bases). Germline V gives CDR1 SGHNT, CDR2 YYREEE (reference sequence). The CDR3 consists of 15 residues. With 0 bases removed from V and 3 bases from J, the gap between germline ends came to 9 bases. The CDR3 is CASSLAGGANEKLFF. CDR3 bases: TGTGCCAGCAGCTTGGCGGGGGGAGCTAATGAAAAACTGTTTTTT.

The chain employs TRBV3-1 (or the pseudogene TRBV3-2) and TRBJ1-1; 8 positions match TRBD1. The CDR3 totals 13 residues. Germline assignment: CDR1 LGHDT and CDR2 YNNKEL (reference sequence). J was trimmed by 4 bases and V by 6 bases; bases with no gene match: 4. CDR3 protein: CASRPTGGTEAFF. CDR3 sequence (DNA): TGTGCCAGCAGACCAACAGGGGGCACTGAAGCTTTCTTT.

This chain joins TRBV5-1 and TRBJ1-1; 7 bases map to TRBD1. Germline V CDR1 and CDR2: SGHRS, YFSETQ. With 6 bases clipped from V and 5 bases from J, the junction kept 10 bases outside the gene matches. There are 14 residues in the CDR3. DNA of the CDR3: TGCGCCAGCACCTCTAGGGGGCTGGAGACTGAAGCTTTCTTT. Protein: CASTSRGLETEAFF.

The chain employs TRBV5-1 and TRBJ2-7, with D tentatively TRBD2 (6 bases). This CDR3 region has 13 residues. Per germline, CDR1 SGHRS and CDR2 YFSETQ. Trimming took off 4 bases at V and 3 bases at J, with 11 bases between the two ends. The CDR3, as DNA: TGCGCCAGCAGCACTAAGACTAGCTACGAGCAGTACTTC. It encodes CASSTKTSYEQYF.

The chain has TRBV5-6 and TRBJ2-7, with 7 bases identical to TRBD1. Per germline, CDR1 SGHDT and CDR2 YYEEEE. The V segment lost 4 bases and the J segment 6 bases; nucleotides outside the gene matches: 7. This CDR3 comprises 13 residues. CDR3 residues: CASSRQGRAEQYF. As DNA, the CDR3 is TGTGCCAGCAGCCGACAGGGTAGAGCCGAGCAGTACTTC.

The chain carries TRBV7-9 and TRBJ2-7, with D possibly matching TRBD1 (6 bases). Germline V gene data show CDR1 as SEHNR and CDR2 as FQNEAQ (reference sequence). The CDR3 runs to 15 residues. Deletions cut 5 bases from V and 4 bases from J, with 18 bases between. The CDR3 region is CASSPRTGFPYEQYF. The CDR3 DNA follows: TGTGCCAGCAGCCCCCGTACAGGGTTTCCTTACGAGCAGTACTTC.

The chain employs TRBV24-1 and TRBJ2-1; TRBD2 agrees at 12 bases. In germline, CDR1 is KGHDR, CDR2 SFDVKD. The CDR3 consists of 16 residues. The junction had 6 bases not matched to a gene; V was cut back by 5 bases and J by 5 bases. CDR3 loop: CATSAGRLAGDNEQFF. The CDR3 DNA sequence: TGTGCCACCAGTGCCGGGCGACTAGCGGGAGACAATGAGCAGTTCTTC.

The rearrangement joins TRBV29-1 to TRBJ2-3; 7 bases match TRBD1. With V trimmed by 6 bases and J by 2 bases, 5 bases remained unmatched. The CDR3 extends over 13 amino acids. Germline lookup yields CDR1 SQVTM and CDR2 ANQGSEA. The CDR3 protein is CSVGQASTDTQYF. In DNA form, the CDR3 reads TGCAGCGTCGGACAGGCCTCCACAGATACGCAGTATTTT.

The V gene is TRBV2, the J gene TRBJ1-2, with D possibly being TRBD1 (6 bases). Germline loops: CDR1 SNHLY, CDR2 FYNNEI. The V end lost 2 bases, the J end lost 12 bases, and 16 bases lay between the germline ends. This CDR3 comprises 13 residues. CDR3 protein: CASSESRQAPNTF. Here the CDR3 DNA reads TGTGCCAGCAGTGAATCGAGACAGGCGCCCAACACCTTC.

The chain combines TRBV3-1 (or the pseudogene TRBV3-2) with TRBJ2-1; a weak D match, TRBD2 (5 bases). The V gene lost 1 base and the J gene lost 12 bases, with 7 bases spanning the gap. The CDR3 runs 11 residues. Germline V CDR1 and CDR2: LGHDT, YNNKEL (reference sequence). CDR3: CASSQASWQFF. DNA for the CDR3: TGTGCCAGCAGCCAAGCTAGCTGGCAGTTCTTC.

The genes are TRBV30 and TRBJ2-7; tentatively, D is TRBD2 (5 bases). CDR1 and CDR2 (germline): GTSNPN, SVGIG (reference sequence). The V gene lost 3 bases and the J gene lost 0 bases, with 9 bases spanning the gap. CDR3 size: 13 residues. DNA of the CDR3: TGTGCCTGGAGCCGGGGAAGCTCCTACGAGCAGTACTTC. Residues: CAWSRGSSYEQYF.

This chain joins TRBV7-2 and TRBJ2-7; TRBD2 matches 8 bases. Looked up from germline, CDR1 is SGHTA and CDR2 is FQGNSA. V was clipped by 1 base and J by 2 bases; unmatched bases: 4. CDR3 length: 15 amino acids. The CDR3 loop is CASSLVVAGTYEQYF. CDR3 DNA sequence: TGTGCCAGCAGCTTAGTGGTAGCGGGAACCTACGAGCAGTACTTC.

This clone was seen just once. For the CDR3, the DNA is TGTGCCACCAGTGAGCAGAATCAGCCCCAGCATTTT. It specifies CATSEQNQPQHF. V usage is TRBV24-1 and J usage is TRBJ1-5, with D hard to call. Trimming shortened V by 4 bases and J by 4 bases, and 4 bases separated the two germline ends. Germline CDR1 reads KGHDR; CDR2 reads SFDVKD. The CDR3 loop spans 12 amino acids.

Here the CDR3 reads CASSLRFRGSAPDTQYF. The CDR3 DNA reads as TGCGCCAGCAGCCTGCGATTTCGGGGGAGTGCTCCAGATACGCAGTATTTT. V and J are TRBV4-1 and TRBJ2-3, with a weak D call TRBD2 (6 bases). CDR1 and CDR2 (germline): MGHRA, YSYEKL. There are 17 residues in the CDR3. Trimming removed 4 bases from V and 4 bases from J, with 21 bases in between.

This rearrangement joins TRBV2 to TRBJ1-6, with TRBD1 as a possible D gene (5 bases). The V end lost 1 base, the J end lost 14 bases, and 15 bases lay between the germline ends. The germline V gene has CDR1 SNHLY and CDR2 FYNNEI. CDR3 size: 14 residues. DNA of the CDR3: TGTGCCAGCAGTGAAGGGAGGGGACGGGATTCCCTCCACTTT. Protein: CASSEGRGRDSLHF.

The chain has TRBV27 and TRBJ1-2, with unresolved D. This CDR3 comprises 15 residues. Per the germline V gene, CDR1 is MNHEY and CDR2 is SMNVEV (reference sequence). Deletions cut 2 bases from V and 6 bases from J, with 16 bases between. The CDR3 nucleotides read TGTGCCAGCAGTTTAAGCCGGGTGAGGCTAAATGGCTACACCTTC. Translating gives CASSLSRVRLNGYTF.

The chain joins TRBV6-2 or TRBV6-3 to TRBJ2-7; 11 bases line up with TRBD2. V was clipped by 2 bases and J by 5 bases; unmatched bases: 5. CDR1 is MNHEY, CDR2 SVGEGT, per germline. The CDR3 contains 15 residues. As DNA, the CDR3 is TGTGCCAGCAGTTACGAGGTAGCGGGAGGGAACGAGCAGTACTTC. Its protein is CASSYEVAGGNEQYF.

V is TRBV28 and J is TRBJ2-6; D is uncertain. The CDR3 has 15 residues. CDR1 is MDHEN and CDR2 is SYDVKM in the germline V gene. V lost 3 bases to trimming and J lost 0 bases, with 6 bases between them. This CDR3 is CASSFGSSGANVLTF. The CDR3 DNA follows: TGTGCCAGCAGTTTTGGTAGCTCTGGGGCCAACGTCCTGACTTTC.

The rearrangement joins TRBV13 to TRBJ2-5; perhaps TRBD2 as D (6 bases). The germline V and J ends were trimmed by 0 bases and 5 bases, with 16 bases remaining between them. Germline CDR1 reads PRHDT; CDR2 reads FYEKMQ (reference sequence). The CDR3 totals 16 residues. The CDR3 DNA sequence: TGTGCCAGCAGCTTAGGTGGGCCTGGGGGGACGGAGACCCAGTACTTC. As protein: CASSLGGPGGTETQYF.

This clone was recorded once. V gene TRBV5-1 combines with J gene TRBJ1-1; possible D gene TRBD1, 5 bases. The CDR3 is made up of 15 amino acids. Germline V gives CDR1 SGHRS, CDR2 YFSETQ. Deletions cut 4 bases from V and 1 base from J, with 14 bases between. The CDR3 DNA is TGCGCCAGCAGCCCGTCGACAGCTCGGAACACTGAAGCTTTCTTT. Protein sequence: CASSPSTARNTEAFF.